Listed here are 4 T cell receptor beta chains from one sample, sequenced in a study of blood T cell repertoires in COVID-19. Here immunoSEQ multiplex PCR was the method, and the copy in TCRdb shows in-frame clones only, minus some. This sample yields 290,000 or so clones, of which nearly 90% are seen a single time; over 3.5% belongs to the top ten. The specimen sequenced was PBMCs or T cells enriched from blood (not recorded which). The receptors come from a woman aged 18-29 years with acute COVID-19.

The chain couples TRBV29-1 to TRBJ2-7; the match to TRBD1 covers 7 bases. V was clipped by 6 bases and J by 7 bases; unmatched bases: 6. The CDR3 is made up of 11 amino acids. The germline V gene encodes CDR1 SQVTM and CDR2 ANQGSEA. CDR3 DNA: TGCAGCGTGAGGGACAGTGGTGAGCAGTACTTC. Translating it yields CSVRDSGEQYF.

This clone has more than one count but fewer than ten. V is TRBV30 and J is TRBJ1-1; D remains unclear. Germline V gene sequence: CDR1 GTSNPN, CDR2 SVGIG (reference sequence). Deletions cut 8 bases from V and 3 bases from J, with 10 bases between. The CDR3 is 11 amino acids. CDR3 nucleotide sequence: TGTGCCACCGGGTATTACACTGAAGCTTTCTTT. It yields the protein CATGYYTEAFF.

This clone has just one count. The V gene is TRBV27, the J gene TRBJ2-1; 9 nucleotides align to TRBD2. This CDR3 has 15 amino acids. V shed 6 bases, J shed 3 bases, and the junction held 6 bases outside the gene matches. CDR1 is MNHEY and CDR2 is SMNVEV in the germline V gene (reference sequence). CDR3 bases: TGTGCCAGCAGGCTGGGTAGCGGGAGCTACAATGAGCAGTTCTTC. It specifies CASRLGSGSYNEQFF.

This chain connects TRBV7-9 to TRBJ2-7, with TRBD2 as a possible D gene (5 bases). Germline V lookup: CDR1 SEHNR, CDR2 FQNEAQ (reference sequence). This CDR3 region has 14 residues. The V gene lost 1 base and the J gene lost 5 bases, with 12 bases spanning the gap. In DNA form, the CDR3 reads TGTGCCAGCAGCTTAGTTTTTGGGCGGGACGAGCAGTACTTC. The encoded protein is CASSLVFGRDEQYF.